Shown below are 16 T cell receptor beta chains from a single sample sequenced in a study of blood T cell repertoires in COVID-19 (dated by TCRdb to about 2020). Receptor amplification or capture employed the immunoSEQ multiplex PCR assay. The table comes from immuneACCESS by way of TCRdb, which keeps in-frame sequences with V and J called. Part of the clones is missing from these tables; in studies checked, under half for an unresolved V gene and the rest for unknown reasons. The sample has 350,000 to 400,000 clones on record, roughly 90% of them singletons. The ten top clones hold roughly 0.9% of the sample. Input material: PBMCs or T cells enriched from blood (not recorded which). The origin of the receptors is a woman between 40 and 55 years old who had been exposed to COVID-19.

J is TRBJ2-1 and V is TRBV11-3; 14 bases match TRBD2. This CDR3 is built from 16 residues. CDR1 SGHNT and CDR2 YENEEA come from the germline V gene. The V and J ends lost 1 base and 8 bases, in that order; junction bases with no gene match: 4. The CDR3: CASSLGGTSGSYEQFF. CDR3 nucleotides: TGTGCCAGCAGCTTAGGGGGGACTAGCGGGAGCTATGAGCAGTTCTTC.

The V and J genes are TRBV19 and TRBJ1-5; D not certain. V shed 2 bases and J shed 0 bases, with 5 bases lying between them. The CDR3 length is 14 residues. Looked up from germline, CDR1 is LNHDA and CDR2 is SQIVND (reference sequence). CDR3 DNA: TGTGCCAGTAGTATAACAAATAGCAATCAGCCCCAGCATTTT. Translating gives CASSITNSNQPQHF.

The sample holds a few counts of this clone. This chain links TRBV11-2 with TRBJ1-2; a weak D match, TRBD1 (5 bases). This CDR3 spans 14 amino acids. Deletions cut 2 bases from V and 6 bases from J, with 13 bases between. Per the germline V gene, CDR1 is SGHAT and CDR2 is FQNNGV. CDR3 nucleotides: TGTGCCAGCAGCTTACCGGGACTGAGAGATGGCTACACCTTC. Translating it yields CASSLPGLRDGYTF.

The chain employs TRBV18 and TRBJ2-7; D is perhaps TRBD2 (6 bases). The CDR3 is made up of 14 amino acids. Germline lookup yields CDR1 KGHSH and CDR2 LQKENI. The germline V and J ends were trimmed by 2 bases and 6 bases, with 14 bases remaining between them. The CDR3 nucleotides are TGTGCCAGCTCACCAATACGGGAGACGGGCGAGCAGTACTTC. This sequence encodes CASSPIRETGEQYF.

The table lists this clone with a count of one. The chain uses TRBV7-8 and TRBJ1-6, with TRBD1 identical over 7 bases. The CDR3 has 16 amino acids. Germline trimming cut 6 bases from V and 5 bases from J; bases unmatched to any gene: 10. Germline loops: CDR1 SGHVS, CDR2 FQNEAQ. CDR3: CASSYSGQANNSPLHF. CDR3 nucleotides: TGTGCCAGCAGTTACTCCGGACAGGCCAATAATTCACCCCTCCACTTT.

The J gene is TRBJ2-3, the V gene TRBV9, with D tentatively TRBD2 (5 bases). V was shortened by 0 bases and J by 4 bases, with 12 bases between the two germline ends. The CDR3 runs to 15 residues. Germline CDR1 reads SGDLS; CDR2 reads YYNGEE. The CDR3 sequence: CASSVDGRASDTQYF. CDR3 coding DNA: TGTGCCAGCAGCGTAGACGGGCGGGCTTCAGATACGCAGTATTTT.

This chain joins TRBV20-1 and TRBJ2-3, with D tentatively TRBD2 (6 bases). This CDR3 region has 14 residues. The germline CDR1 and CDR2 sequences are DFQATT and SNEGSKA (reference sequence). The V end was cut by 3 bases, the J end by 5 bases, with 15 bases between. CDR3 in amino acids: CSASARRRGDTQYF. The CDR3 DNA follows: TGCAGTGCTAGTGCACGAAGGAGGGGAGATACGCAGTATTTT.

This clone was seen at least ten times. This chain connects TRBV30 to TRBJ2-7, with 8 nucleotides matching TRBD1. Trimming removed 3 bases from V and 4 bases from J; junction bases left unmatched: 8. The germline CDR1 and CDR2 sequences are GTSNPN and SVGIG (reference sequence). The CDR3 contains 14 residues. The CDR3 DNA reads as TGTGCCTGGAGAACGTCAGGGGGCGGGTACGAGCAGTACTTC. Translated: CAWRTSGGGYEQYF.

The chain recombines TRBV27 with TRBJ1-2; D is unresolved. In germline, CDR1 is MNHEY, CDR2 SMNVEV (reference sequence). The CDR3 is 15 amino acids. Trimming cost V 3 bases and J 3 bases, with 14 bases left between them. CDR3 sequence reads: CASSFQAGADYGYTF. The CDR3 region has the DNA TGTGCCAGCAGTTTCCAGGCGGGAGCGGACTATGGCTACACCTTC.

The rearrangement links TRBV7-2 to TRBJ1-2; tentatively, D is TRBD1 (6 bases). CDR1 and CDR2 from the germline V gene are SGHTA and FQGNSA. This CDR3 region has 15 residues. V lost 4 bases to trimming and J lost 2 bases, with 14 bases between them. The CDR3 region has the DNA TGTGCCAGCAGCTCTCCGGGACATACCAACTATGGCTACACCTTC. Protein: CASSSPGHTNYGYTF.

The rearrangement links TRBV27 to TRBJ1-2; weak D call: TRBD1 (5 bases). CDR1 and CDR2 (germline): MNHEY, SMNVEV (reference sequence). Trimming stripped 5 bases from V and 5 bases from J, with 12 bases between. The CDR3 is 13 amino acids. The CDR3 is CASSNQGGYGYTF. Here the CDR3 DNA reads TGTGCCAGCAGTAATCAGGGAGGATATGGCTACACCTTC.

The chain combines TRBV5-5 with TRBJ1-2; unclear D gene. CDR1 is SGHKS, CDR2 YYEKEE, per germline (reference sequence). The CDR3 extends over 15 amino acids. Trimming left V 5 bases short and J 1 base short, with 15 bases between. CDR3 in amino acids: CASSSSAESNYGYTF. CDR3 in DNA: TGTGCCAGCAGTTCCTCTGCGGAGAGTAACTATGGCTACACCTTC.

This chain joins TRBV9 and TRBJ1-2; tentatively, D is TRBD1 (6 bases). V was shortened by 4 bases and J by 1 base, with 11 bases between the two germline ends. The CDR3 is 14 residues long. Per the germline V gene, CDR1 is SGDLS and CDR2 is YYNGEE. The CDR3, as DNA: TGTGCCAGCAGCCCACAGGGAATTAACTATGGCTACACCTTC. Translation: CASSPQGINYGYTF.

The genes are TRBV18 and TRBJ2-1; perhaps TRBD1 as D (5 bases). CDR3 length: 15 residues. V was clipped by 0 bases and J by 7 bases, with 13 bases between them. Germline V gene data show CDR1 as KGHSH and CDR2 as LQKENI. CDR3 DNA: TGTGCCAGCTCACCACCGGGGCAGGGTAGGAATGAGCAGTTCTTC. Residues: CASSPPGQGRNEQFF.

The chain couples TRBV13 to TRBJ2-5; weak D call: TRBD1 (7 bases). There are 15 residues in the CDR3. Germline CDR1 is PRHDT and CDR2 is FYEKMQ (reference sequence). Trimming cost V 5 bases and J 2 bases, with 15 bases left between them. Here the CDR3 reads CASSPGGLSQETQYF. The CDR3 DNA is TGTGCCAGCAGCCCAGGGGGGCTTTCACAAGAGACCCAGTACTTC.

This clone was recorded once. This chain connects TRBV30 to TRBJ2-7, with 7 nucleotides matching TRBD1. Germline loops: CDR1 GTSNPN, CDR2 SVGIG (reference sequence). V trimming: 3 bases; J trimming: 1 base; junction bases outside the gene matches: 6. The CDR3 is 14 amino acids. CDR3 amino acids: CAWRRTGFSYEQYF. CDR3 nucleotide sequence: TGTGCCTGGAGAAGGACAGGCTTTTCCTACGAGCAGTACTTC.